Listed below are T cell receptor beta chains from one sample, sequenced in a study of blood T cell repertoires in COVID-19. Measured with immunoSEQ multiplex PCR; TCRdb has only the in-frame clones, and not every one. Among some 110,000 clones listed, 90% were seen once. The material sequenced was peripheral blood. The source is a human donor with active COVID-19. The donor label of this sample is uncertain. CDR3s include the opening cysteine and the closing phenylalanine or tryptophan. Fields, in order: J gene, clone size, V gene, D gene, CDR3 DNA, CDR3 protein. A D gene is named only where the DNA matches it firmly. Only part of the rows carry a size: once, few, many, or a class if the clone is expanded.

J: TRBJ1-5; size: .; V: TRBV19; D: TRBD1; DNA: TGTGCCAGTAGTGGACGACAGGGCACTCAGCCCCAGCATTTT; CDR3: CASSGRQGTQPQHF
J: TRBJ2-2; size: .; V: TRBV19; D: TRBD1; DNA: TGTGCCAGTAGGCTGAGGACAGGGGCGAACACCGGGGAGCTGTTTTTT; CDR3: CASRLRTGANTGELFF
J: TRBJ1-2; size: .; V: TRBV28; D: .; DNA: TGTGCCAGCAGCCGACAGGACTATGGCTACACCTTC; CDR3: CASSRQDYGYTF
J: TRBJ2-7; size: .; V: TRBV6-5; D: TRBD1; DNA: TGTGCCAGCAGGCCAGGGACAGGGGGGTTATACGAGCAGTACTTC; CDR3: CASRPGTGGLYEQYF
J: TRBJ2-5; size: .; V: TRBV4-1; D: TRBD2; DNA: TGCGCCAGCAGCCAAGGTTTTATCGCTAGCGGTCAAGAGACCCAGTACTTC; CDR3: CASSQGFIASGQETQYF
J: TRBJ2-1; size: .; V: TRBV5-1; D: TRBD2; DNA: TGCGCCAGCAGCTTGGGTCCAGCGGGGGGGTACAATGAGCAGTTCTTC; CDR3: CASSLGPAGGYNEQFF
J: TRBJ2-4; size: .; V: TRBV4-1; D: TRBD1; DNA: TGCGCCAGCAGCCAAGACGAACAGGGGGCCCGAATTCAGTACTTC; CDR3: CASSQDEQGARIQYF
J: TRBJ2-3; size: .; V: TRBV28; D: TRBD1; DNA: TGTGCCAGCAGTTTGACAGGGGGAGCAGATACGCAGTATTTT; CDR3: CASSLTGGADTQYF
J: TRBJ1-4; size: .; V: TRBV6-1; D: TRBD1; DNA: TGTGCCAGCAGTGATTGGACAGGAAATGAAAAACTGTTTTTT; CDR3: CASSDWTGNEKLFF
J: TRBJ2-3; size: .; V: TRBV3-1/TRBV3-2; D: .; DNA: TGTGCCAGCAGCCAAGGGTCGGGACTGCGCACAGATACGCAGTATTTT; CDR3: CASSQGSGLRTDTQYF
J: TRBJ2-7; size: .; V: TRBV5-1; D: .; DNA: TGCGCCAGCAGCCCAACAGGGTCCGAGCAGTACTTC; CDR3: CASSPTGSEQYF
J: TRBJ2-7; size: .; V: TRBV4-1; D: TRBD1; DNA: TGCGCCAGCAGCCAAGAGACAGGGGGCTCCTACGAGCAGTACTTC; CDR3: CASSQETGGSYEQYF
J: TRBJ2-1; size: .; V: TRBV4-1; D: .; DNA: TGCGCCACTAGCTCCTACAATGAGCAGTTCTTC; CDR3: CATSSYNEQFF
J: TRBJ1-5; size: .; V: TRBV30; D: TRBD1; DNA: TGTGCCTGGAGTGTCCAGGGGGAGAATCAGCCCCAGCATTTT; CDR3: CAWSVQGENQPQHF
J: TRBJ2-2; size: .; V: TRBV19; D: .; DNA: TGTGCCAGTAGTATCGCGGCCGGGGAGCTGTTTTTT; CDR3: CASSIAAGELFF
J: TRBJ2-1; size: .; V: TRBV7-3; D: TRBD1; DNA: TGTGCCAGCAGCTTATTGGGGGACAGAGGTGAGCAGTTCTTC; CDR3: CASSLLGDRGEQFF
J: TRBJ1-3; size: once; V: TRBV7-2; D: .; DNA: TGTGCCAGCAGCACCCTGGCGGCAGGGCTCTCTGGAAACACCATATATTTT; CDR3: CASSTLAAGLSGNTIYF
J: TRBJ2-1; size: once; V: TRBV10-3; D: TRBD2; DNA: TGTGCCATCAGCGCGGGGGGTCGGTCCTACAATGAGCAGTTCTTC; CDR3: CAISAGGRSYNEQFF
J: TRBJ2-1; size: .; V: TRBV5-1; D: .; DNA: TGCGCCAGCAGCTCACAGGGGCACAGGGGAGGAGGGAATGAGCAGTTCTTC; CDR3: CASSSQGHRGGGNEQFF